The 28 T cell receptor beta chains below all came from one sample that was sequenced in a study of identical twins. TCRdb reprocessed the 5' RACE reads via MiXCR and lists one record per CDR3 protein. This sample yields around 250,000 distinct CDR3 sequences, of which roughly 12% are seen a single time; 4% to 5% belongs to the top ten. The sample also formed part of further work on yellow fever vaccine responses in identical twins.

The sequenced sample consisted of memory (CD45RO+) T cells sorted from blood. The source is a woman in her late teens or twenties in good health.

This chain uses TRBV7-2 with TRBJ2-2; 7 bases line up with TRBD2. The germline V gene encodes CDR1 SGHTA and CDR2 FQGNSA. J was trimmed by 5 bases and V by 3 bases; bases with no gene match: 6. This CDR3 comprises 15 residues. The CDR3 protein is CASSFSGGPTGELFF. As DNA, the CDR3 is TGTGCCAGCAGCTTTTCGGGAGGCCCGACCGGGGAGCTGTTTTTT.

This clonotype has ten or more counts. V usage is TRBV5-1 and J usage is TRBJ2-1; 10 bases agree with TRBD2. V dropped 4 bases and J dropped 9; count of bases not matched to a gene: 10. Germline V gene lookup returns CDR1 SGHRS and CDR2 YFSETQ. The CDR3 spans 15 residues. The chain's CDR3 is CASSQTSGAFTEQFF. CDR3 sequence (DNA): TGCGCCAGCAGCCAAACTAGCGGGGCCTTCACTGAGCAGTTCTTC.

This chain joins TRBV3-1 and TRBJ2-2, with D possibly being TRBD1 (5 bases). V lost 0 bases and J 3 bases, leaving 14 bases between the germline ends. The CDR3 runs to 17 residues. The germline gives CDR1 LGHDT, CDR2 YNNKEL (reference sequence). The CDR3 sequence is CASSQERNQGDTGELFF. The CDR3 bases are TGTGCCAGCAGCCAAGAAAGGAACCAGGGCGACACCGGGGAGCTGTTTTTT.

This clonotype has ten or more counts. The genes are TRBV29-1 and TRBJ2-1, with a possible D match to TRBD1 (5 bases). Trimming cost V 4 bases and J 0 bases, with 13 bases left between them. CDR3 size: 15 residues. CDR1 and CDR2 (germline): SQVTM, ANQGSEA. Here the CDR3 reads CSVVMRQGSYNEQFF. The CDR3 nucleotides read TGCAGCGTTGTTATGCGGCAGGGCTCCTACAATGAGCAGTTCTTC.

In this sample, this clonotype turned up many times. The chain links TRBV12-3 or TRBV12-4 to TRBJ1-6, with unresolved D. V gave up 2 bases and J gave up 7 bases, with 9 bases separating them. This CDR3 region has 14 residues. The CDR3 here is CASSLNDGNSPLHF. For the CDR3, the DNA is TGTGCCAGCAGTTTAAACGATGGGAATTCACCCCTCCACTTT.

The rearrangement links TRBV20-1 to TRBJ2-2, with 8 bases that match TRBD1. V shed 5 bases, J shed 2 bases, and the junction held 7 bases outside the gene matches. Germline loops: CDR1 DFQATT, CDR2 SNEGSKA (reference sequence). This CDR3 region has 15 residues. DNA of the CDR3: TGCAGTGCTTCCGGACAGGGATTAAACACCGGGGAGCTGTTTTTT. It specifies CSASGQGLNTGELFF.

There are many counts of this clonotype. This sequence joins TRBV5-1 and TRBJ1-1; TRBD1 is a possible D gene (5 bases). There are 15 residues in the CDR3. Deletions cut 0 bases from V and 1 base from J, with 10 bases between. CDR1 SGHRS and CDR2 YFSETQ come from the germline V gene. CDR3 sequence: CASSLAGGENTEAFF. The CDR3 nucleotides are TGCGCCAGCAGCTTGGCCGGGGGTGAGAACACTGAAGCTTTCTTT.

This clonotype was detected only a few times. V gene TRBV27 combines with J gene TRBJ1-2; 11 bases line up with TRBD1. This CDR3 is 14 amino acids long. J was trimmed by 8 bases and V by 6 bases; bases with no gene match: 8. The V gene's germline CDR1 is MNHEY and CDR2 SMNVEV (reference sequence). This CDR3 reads CASSLGQGARGYTF. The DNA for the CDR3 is TGTGCCAGCAGCCTCGGACAGGGGGCAAGGGGCTACACCTTC.

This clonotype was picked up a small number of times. The CDR3 DNA reads TGTGCCAGCAGTCCTACTAGCGGGGGGAGGTATACGCAGTATTTT. Translating it yields CASSPTSGGRYTQYF. V usage is TRBV7-6 and J usage is TRBJ2-3; 12 nucleotides line up with TRBD2. This CDR3 has 15 amino acids. V dropped 6 bases and J dropped 7; count of bases not matched to a gene: 8. Germline V lookup: CDR1 SGHVS, CDR2 FNYEAQ.

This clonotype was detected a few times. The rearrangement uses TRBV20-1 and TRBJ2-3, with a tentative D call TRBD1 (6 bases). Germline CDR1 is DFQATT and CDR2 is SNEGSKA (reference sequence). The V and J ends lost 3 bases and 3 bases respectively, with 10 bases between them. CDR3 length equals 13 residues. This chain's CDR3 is CSASPGVTDTQYF. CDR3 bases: TGCAGTGCTAGCCCAGGGGTAACAGATACGCAGTATTTT.

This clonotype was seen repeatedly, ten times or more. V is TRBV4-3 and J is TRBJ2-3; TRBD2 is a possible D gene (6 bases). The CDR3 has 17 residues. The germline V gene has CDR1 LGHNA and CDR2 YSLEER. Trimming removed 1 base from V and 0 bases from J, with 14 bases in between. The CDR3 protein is CASSQGDLATSTDTQYF. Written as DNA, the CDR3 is TGCGCCAGCAGCCAAGGAGATCTAGCGACTAGCACAGATACGCAGTATTTT.

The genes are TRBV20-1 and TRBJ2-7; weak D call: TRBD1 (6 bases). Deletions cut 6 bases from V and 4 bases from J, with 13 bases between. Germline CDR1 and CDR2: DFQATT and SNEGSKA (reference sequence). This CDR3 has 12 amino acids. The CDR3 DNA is TGCAGTGCCCCGGGACACAATTACGAGCAGTACTTC. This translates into CSAPGHNYEQYF.

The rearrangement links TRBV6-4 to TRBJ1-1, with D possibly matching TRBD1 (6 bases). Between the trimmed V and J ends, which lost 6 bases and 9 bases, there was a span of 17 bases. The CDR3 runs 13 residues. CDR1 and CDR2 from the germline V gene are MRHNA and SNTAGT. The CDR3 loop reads CASSLGGRGKAFF. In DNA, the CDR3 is TGTGCCAGCAGCCTTGGGGGGCGCGGTAAAGCTTTCTTT.

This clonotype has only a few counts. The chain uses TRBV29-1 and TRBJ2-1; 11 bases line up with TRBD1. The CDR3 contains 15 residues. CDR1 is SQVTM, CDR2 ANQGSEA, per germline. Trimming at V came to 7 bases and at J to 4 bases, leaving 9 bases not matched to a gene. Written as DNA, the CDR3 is TGCAGCGCCTCACGCCGGGACAGGGGGTACAATGAGCAGTTCTTC. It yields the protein CSASRRDRGYNEQFF.

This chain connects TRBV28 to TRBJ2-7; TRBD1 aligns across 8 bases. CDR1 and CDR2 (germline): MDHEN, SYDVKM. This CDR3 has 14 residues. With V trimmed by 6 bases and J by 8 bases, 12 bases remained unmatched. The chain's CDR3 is CASSGTGGFHKQYF. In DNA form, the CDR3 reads TGTGCCAGCAGCGGGACAGGTGGGTTCCACAAGCAGTACTTC. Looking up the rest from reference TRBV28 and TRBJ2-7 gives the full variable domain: DVKVTQSSRYLVKRTGEKVFLECVQDMDHENMFWYRQDPGLGLRLIYFSYDVKMKEKGDIPEGYSVSREKKERFSLILESASTNQTSMYLCASSGTGGFHKQYFGPGTRLTVT.

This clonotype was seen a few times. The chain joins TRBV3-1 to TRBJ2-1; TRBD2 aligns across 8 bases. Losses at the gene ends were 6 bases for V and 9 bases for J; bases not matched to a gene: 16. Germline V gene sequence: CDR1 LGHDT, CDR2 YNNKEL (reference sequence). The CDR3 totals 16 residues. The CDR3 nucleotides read TGTGCCAGCAGACGCAACGTACCGGGACTAGTGGGTGAGCAGTTCTTC. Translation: CASRRNVPGLVGEQFF.

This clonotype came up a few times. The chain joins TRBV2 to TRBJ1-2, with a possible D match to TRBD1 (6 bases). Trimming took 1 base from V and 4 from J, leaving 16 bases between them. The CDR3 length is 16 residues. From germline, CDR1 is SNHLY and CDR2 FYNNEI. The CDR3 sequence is CASSEDRQALVYGYTF. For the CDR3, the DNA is TGTGCCAGCAGTGAAGATCGACAGGCTCTTGTCTATGGCTACACCTTC.

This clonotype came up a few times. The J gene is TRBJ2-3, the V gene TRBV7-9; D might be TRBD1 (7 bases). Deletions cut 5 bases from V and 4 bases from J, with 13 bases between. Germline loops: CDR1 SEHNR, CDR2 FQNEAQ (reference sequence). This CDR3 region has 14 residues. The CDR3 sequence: CASSQGGRADTQYF. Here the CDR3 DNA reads TGTGCCAGCAGCCAGGGGGGTAGAGCAGATACGCAGTATTTT.

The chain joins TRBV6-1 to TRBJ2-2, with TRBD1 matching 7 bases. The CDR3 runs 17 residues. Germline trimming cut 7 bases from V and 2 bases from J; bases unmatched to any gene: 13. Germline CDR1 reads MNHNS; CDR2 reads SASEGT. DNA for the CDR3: TGTGCCAGCATCCCGAACCGGGACAGACTTAACACCGGGGAGCTGTTTTTT. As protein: CASIPNRDRLNTGELFF.

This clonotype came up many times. In DNA form, the CDR3 reads TGTGCCAGCAGCTCTCAGGGCCAGCCGAGGACTGAAGCTTTCTTT. As protein: CASSSQGQPRTEAFF. The chain links TRBV7-2 to TRBJ1-1, with D perhaps TRBD1 (5 bases). Deletions cut 4 bases from V and 5 bases from J, with 17 bases between. The CDR3 contains 15 residues. Germline CDR1 reads SGHTA; CDR2 reads FQGNSA.

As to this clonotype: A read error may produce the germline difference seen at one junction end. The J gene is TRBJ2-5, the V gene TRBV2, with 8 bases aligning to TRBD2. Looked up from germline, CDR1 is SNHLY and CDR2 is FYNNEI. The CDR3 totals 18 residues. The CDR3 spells CAISPSPGLAGRQETQYF. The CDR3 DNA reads TGTGCCATCAGTCCCTCTCCGGGGCTAGCGGGCAGACAAGAGACCCAGTACTTC.

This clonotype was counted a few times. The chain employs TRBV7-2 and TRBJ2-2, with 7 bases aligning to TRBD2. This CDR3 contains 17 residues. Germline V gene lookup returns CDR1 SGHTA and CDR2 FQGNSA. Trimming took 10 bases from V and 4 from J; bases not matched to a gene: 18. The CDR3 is CATLPRGLEGSTGELFF. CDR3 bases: TGTGCCACTCTCCCCCGCGGACTAGAAGGTTCCACCGGGGAGCTGTTTTTT.

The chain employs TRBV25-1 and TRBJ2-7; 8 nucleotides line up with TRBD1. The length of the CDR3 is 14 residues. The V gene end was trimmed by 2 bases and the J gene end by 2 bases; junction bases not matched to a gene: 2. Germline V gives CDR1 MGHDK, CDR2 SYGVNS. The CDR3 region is CASSEGTGAYEQYF. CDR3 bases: TGTGCCAGCAGTGAAGGGACAGGAGCCTACGAGCAGTACTTC.

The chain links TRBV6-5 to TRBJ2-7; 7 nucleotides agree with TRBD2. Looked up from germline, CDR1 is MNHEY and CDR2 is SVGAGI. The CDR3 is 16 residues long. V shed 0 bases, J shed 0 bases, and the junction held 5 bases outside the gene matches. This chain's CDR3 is CASSYSKTSSSYEQYF. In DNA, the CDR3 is TGTGCCAGCAGTTACTCGAAGACTAGCAGCTCCTACGAGCAGTACTTC.

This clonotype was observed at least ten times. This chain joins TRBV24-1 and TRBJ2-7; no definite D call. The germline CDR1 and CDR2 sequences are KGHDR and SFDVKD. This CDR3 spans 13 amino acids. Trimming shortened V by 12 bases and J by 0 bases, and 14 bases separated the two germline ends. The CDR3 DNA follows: TGTGCCCAGCCCATTCCAGTCTCCTACGAGCAGTACTTC. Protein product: CAQPIPVSYEQYF.

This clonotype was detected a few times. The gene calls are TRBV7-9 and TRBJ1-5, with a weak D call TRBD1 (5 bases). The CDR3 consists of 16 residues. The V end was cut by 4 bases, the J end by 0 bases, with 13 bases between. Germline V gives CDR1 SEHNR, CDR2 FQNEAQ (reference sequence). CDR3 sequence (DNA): TGTGCCAGCAGCTCCTTACAGGATTATAGCAATCAGCCCCAGCATTTT. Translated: CASSSLQDYSNQPQHF.

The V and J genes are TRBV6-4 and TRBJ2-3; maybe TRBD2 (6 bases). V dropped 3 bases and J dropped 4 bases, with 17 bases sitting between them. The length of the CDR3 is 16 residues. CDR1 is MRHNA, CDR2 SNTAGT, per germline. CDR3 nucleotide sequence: TGTGCCAGCAGTGAAGGTTCTCTCGGGGGTGCAGATACGCAGTATTTT. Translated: CASSEGSLGGADTQYF.

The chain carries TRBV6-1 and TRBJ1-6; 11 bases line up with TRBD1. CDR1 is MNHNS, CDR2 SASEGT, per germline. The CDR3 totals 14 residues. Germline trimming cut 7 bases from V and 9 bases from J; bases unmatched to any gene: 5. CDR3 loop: CASNPGTGGSPLHF. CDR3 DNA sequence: TGTGCCAGCAACCCCGGGACAGGGGGTTCACCCCTCCACTTT.